This passage covers 26 T cell receptor beta chains from one sample sequenced in a study of T-cell reconstitution after alpha-beta-depleted transplantation in children. Unique molecular identifiers were used to barcode this TCRbeta library. TCRdb itself ran the PCR reads through MiXCR, one entry per CDR3 protein. The sample has hundreds of thousands of distinct CDR3 sequences, roughly 9.1% seen once. Sequencing was performed on PBMCs, taken before TCRalphabeta/CD19-depleted stem cell transplant. These receptors were obtained from a boy under two years old with acute myeloid leukemia, due to receive a stem cell transplant.

This clonotype occurred many times. For the CDR3, the DNA is TGTGCCAGCAATGTAGGGGGAGGTGGCTACACCTTC. It encodes CASNVGGGGYTF. The gene calls are TRBV6-6 and TRBJ1-2; D perhaps matches TRBD1 (6 bases). Trimming took 7 bases from V and 7 from J, leaving 13 bases between them. The CDR3 consists of 12 residues. The germline V gene encodes CDR1 MNHNY and CDR2 SVGAGI (reference sequence).

This clonotype has a count of ten or more. This chain connects TRBV7-9 to TRBJ1-2; TRBD1 agrees at 7 bases. The CDR3 is 13 residues long. The J segment lost 3 bases and the V segment lost 8 bases, leaving 6 bases of the junction unmatched. The germline V gene encodes CDR1 SEHNR and CDR2 FQNEAQ (reference sequence). This CDR3 reads CASALQGDYGYTF. The CDR3 DNA is TGTGCCAGCGCCCTCCAGGGGGACTATGGCTACACCTTC.

This clonotype was recorded many times. The genes are TRBV29-1 and TRBJ1-2, with 9 bases that match TRBD1. The V segment lost 7 bases and the J segment 4 bases; nucleotides outside the gene matches: 7. Germline CDR1 and CDR2: SQVTM and ANQGSEA. The CDR3 spans 13 residues. The CDR3: CSGITGGVYGYTF. The CDR3 DNA reads as TGCAGCGGAATAACAGGGGGCGTCTATGGCTACACCTTC.

This clonotype was seen ten or more times. The rearrangement uses TRBV18 and TRBJ2-5; D remains ambiguous. The germline V and J ends were trimmed by 1 base and 5 bases, with 17 bases remaining between them. Per the germline V gene, CDR1 is KGHSH and CDR2 is LQKENI. There are 16 residues in the CDR3. The DNA of the CDR3 is TGTGCCAGCTCACCACAATATAGCCGGACCGGGGAGACCCAGTACTTC. Protein sequence: CASSPQYSRTGETQYF.

In this sample, this clonotype turned up many times. The V and J genes are TRBV11-3 and TRBJ2-7, with 8 bases identical to TRBD2. CDR1 and CDR2 from the germline V gene are SGHNT and YENEEA. The ends lost 1 base at V and 1 base at J; junction bases unmatched: 6. The CDR3 has 16 amino acids. Written as DNA, the CDR3 is TGTGCCAGCAGCTTAGGGCGGGGGGCCAATTCCTACGAGCAGTACTTC. Translation gives CASSLGRGANSYEQYF.

This sequence joins TRBV7-9 and TRBJ2-6; 9 nucleotides line up with TRBD1. Germline CDR1 SEHNR, CDR2 FQNEAQ (reference sequence). Unmatched junction bases numbered 5, after V lost 4 bases and J lost 4 bases. The CDR3 has 16 amino acids. CDR3 sequence (DNA): TGTGCCAGCAGCTCCGGGACAGGGACCGGGGCCAACGTCCTGACTTTC. Translated: CASSSGTGTGANVLTF.

This clonotype was found a few times. This rearrangement joins TRBV7-2 to TRBJ2-3, with TRBD2 identical over 9 bases. There are 14 residues in the CDR3. Germline CDR1 reads SGHTA; CDR2 reads FQGNSA. After removal of 4 bases from V and 4 bases from J, the junction contained 3 bases not matched to a gene. The CDR3 DNA sequence: TGTGCCAGCAGCTCAAGACTAGCGGCAGATACGCAGTATTTT. This gives the protein CASSSRLAADTQYF.

This clonotype came up many times. Here the CDR3 reads CAIRTGGTDTQYF. CDR3 nucleotides: TGTGCCATCAGGACAGGGGGCACAGATACGCAGTATTTT. V and J are TRBV10-3 and TRBJ2-3; 8 bases map to TRBD1. V shed 6 bases and J 1 base; nucleotides not matched to a gene: 0. This CDR3 spans 13 amino acids. The germline V gene encodes CDR1 ENHRY and CDR2 SYGVKD.

This chain connects TRBV6-2 or TRBV6-3 to TRBJ2-7; 9 bases are a match to TRBD2. In germline, CDR1 is MNHEY, CDR2 SVGEGT. The V gene end was trimmed by 7 bases and the J gene end by 5 bases; junction bases not matched to a gene: 12. The CDR3 is 15 residues long. The CDR3 protein is CASTNPGLAIHEQYF. CDR3 bases: TGTGCCAGCACCAACCCGGGACTAGCTATCCACGAGCAGTACTTC.

This clonotype was observed a handful of times. This chain joins TRBV29-1 and TRBJ2-7; D not resolved. Germline V gene data show CDR1 as SQVTM and CDR2 as ANQGSEA. CDR3 length: 8 residues. The V gene lost 4 bases and the J gene lost 6 bases, with 1 base spanning the gap. The CDR3 region has the DNA TGCAGCGTTGTCGAGCAGTACTTC. Translation: CSVVEQYF.

V gene TRBV6-1 combines with J gene TRBJ2-2; 7 positions match TRBD2. J lost 5 bases, V lost 0 bases, and 9 bases had no gene match. The germline CDR1 and CDR2 sequences are MNHNS and SASEGT. The CDR3 spans 17 residues. CDR3 sequence reads: CASSEAGGPYRTGELFF. CDR3 coding DNA: TGTGCCAGCAGTGAAGCGGGAGGGCCTTATAGAACCGGGGAGCTGTTTTTT.

This clonotype was seen at least ten times. The CDR3 nucleotides read TGTGCCAGCAGCGAGGGACAGGGGATTAGGGAGACCCAGTACTTC. It translates to CASSEGQGIRETQYF. The rearrangement uses TRBV7-9 and TRBJ2-5; TRBD1 matches at 10 bases. The CDR3 runs to 15 residues. V dropped 5 bases and J dropped 5; count of bases not matched to a gene: 8. CDR1 is SEHNR, CDR2 FQNEAQ, per germline (reference sequence).

At least ten counts were recorded for this clonotype. This chain connects TRBV4-1 to TRBJ2-1, with TRBD2 matching 12 bases. With 2 bases clipped from V and 8 bases from J, the junction kept 7 bases outside the gene matches. Germline V gives CDR1 MGHRA, CDR2 YSYEKL. The CDR3 totals 16 residues. The CDR3, as DNA: TGCGCCAGCAGCCAACCCCTAGCGGGGGGGATCGATGAGCAGTTCTTC. Translating it yields CASSQPLAGGIDEQFF.

As to this clonotype: It may be a read error: a sequence one base away is much more abundant. The gene calls are TRBV7-3 and TRBJ2-3, with 7 bases identical to TRBD1. The junction had 9 bases not matched to a gene; V was cut back by 4 bases and J by 5 bases. CDR3 length: 15 residues. Germline-derived CDR1 and CDR2 are SGHTA and FQGTGA. The CDR3 protein is CASSSPGQRIDTQYF. The CDR3 DNA reads TGTGCCAGCAGCTCCCCGGGACAGCGCATAGATACGCAGTATTTT.

Points on this clonotype: This clone may be a read error of a much larger clone one base away. The chain combines TRBV20-1 with TRBJ2-7, with D possibly called TRBD1 or TRBD2 (5 bases each). Deletions cut 8 bases from V and 0 bases from J, with 23 bases between. Germline CDR1 DFQATT, CDR2 SNEGSKA (reference sequence). CDR3 length: 16 amino acids. Here the CDR3 reads CSTGRNHWDPSYEQYF. CDR3 in DNA: TGCAGTACTGGACGGAATCATTGGGACCCCTCCTACGAGCAGTACTTC.

This chain joins TRBV13 and TRBJ2-7, with 11 positions matching TRBD2. V shed 3 bases and J 1 base; nucleotides not matched to a gene: 2. The V gene's germline CDR1 is PRHDT and CDR2 FYEKMQ (reference sequence). The CDR3 contains 15 residues. CDR3 sequence: CASSFLAGGSYEQYF. As DNA, the CDR3 is TGTGCCAGCAGCTTCCTAGCGGGAGGATCCTACGAGCAGTACTTC.

With respect to this clonotype: This sequence may be a read error, since a much larger clone differs from it by one base. This chain's CDR3 is CASTSRTGGYEQYF. The CDR3 region has the DNA TGTGCCAGCACCTCCCGGACAGGGGGCTACGAGCAGTACTTC. The rearrangement joins TRBV7-9 to TRBJ2-7; 10 bases match TRBD1. Losses at the gene ends were 7 bases for V and 3 bases for J; bases not matched to a gene: 6. The CDR3 has 14 residues. Germline CDR1 is SEHNR and CDR2 is FQNEAQ (reference sequence). The whole variable domain, filled in from reference TRBV7-9 and TRBJ2-7, reads DTGVSQNPRHKITKRGQNVTFRCDPISEHNRLYWYRQTLGQGPEFLTYFQNEAQLEKSRLLSDRFSAERPKGSFSTLEIQRTEQGDSAMYLCASTSRTGGYEQYFGPGTRLTVT.

This clonotype has at least ten counts. The chain is built from TRBV3-1 and TRBJ1-4, with 7 bases that match TRBD1. The CDR3 length is 15 residues. Germline values: CDR1 LGHDT, CDR2 YNNKEL (reference sequence). J lost 11 bases, V lost 5 bases, and 14 bases had no gene match. CDR3 in amino acids: CASSVPGQGQVKLFF. The CDR3 DNA sequence: TGTGCCAGCAGCGTCCCGGGACAAGGACAGGTGAAACTGTTTTTT.

The J gene is TRBJ2-1, the V gene TRBV4-1; D might be TRBD1 (5 bases). CDR1 is MGHRA, CDR2 YSYEKL, per germline. This CDR3 has 15 residues. Trimming pared 3 bases from V and 1 base from J, leaving 10 bases between. The CDR3 coding sequence is TGCGCCAGCAGCCAGGTGCAGGGTTCCTACAATGAGCAGTTCTTC. Translating it yields CASSQVQGSYNEQFF.

This clonotype was recorded at least ten times. This chain links TRBV4-2 with TRBJ2-2; 8 bases are shared with TRBD2. With V trimmed by 4 bases and J by 7 bases, 14 bases remained unmatched. The V gene's germline CDR1 is LGHNA and CDR2 YNFKEQ. The CDR3 consists of 17 residues. CDR3 region: CASSPTGTRGSDGELFF. As DNA, the CDR3 is TGTGCCAGCAGCCCGACCGGGACTAGGGGGTCCGACGGGGAGCTGTTTTTT.

This clonotype has ten or more counts. CDR3 residues: CSALGETDTQYF. The CDR3 region has the DNA TGCAGTGCTCTGGGGGAGACAGATACGCAGTATTTT. The rearrangement joins TRBV20-1 to TRBJ2-3; the D gene could be TRBD1 or TRBD2 (5 bases each). The V end was cut by 5 bases, the J end by 3 bases, with 9 bases between. Germline V CDR1 and CDR2: DFQATT, SNEGSKA (reference sequence). This CDR3 has 12 residues.

The sample holds many counts of this clonotype. The chain joins TRBV20-1 to TRBJ2-7; TRBD1 matches at 7 bases. CDR1 is DFQATT, CDR2 SNEGSKA, per germline (reference sequence). CDR3 length: 13 amino acids. V lost 6 bases to trimming and J lost 4 bases; unmatched junction nucleotides: 9. CDR3 residues: CSAQRDSFYEQYF. The CDR3 region has the DNA TGCAGTGCCCAAAGGGACAGTTTTTACGAGCAGTACTTC.

The rearrangement joins TRBV7-2 to TRBJ2-3, with D possibly matching TRBD1 (6 bases). Per the germline V gene, CDR1 is SGHTA and CDR2 is FQGNSA. The CDR3 sequence is 15 residues long. Trimming pared 1 base from V and 0 bases from J, leaving 8 bases between. The DNA for the CDR3 is TGTGCCAGCAGCTTAGGGACAGTAAGCACAGATACGCAGTATTTT. It translates to CASSLGTVSTDTQYF. Full variable domain (outside the CDR3, taken from reference TRBV7-2 and TRBJ2-3): GAGVSQSPSNKVTEKGKDVELRCDPISGHTALYWYRQSLGQGLEFLIYFQGNSAPDKSGLPSDRFSAERTGGSVSTLTIQRTQQEDSAVYLCASSLGTVSTDTQYFGPGTRLTVL.

Written as DNA, the CDR3 is TGCAGCGTTGAAGGCCGGAACACCGGGGAGCTGTTTTTT. It translates to CSVEGRNTGELFF. The genes are TRBV29-1 and TRBJ2-2; no definite D call. Germline V lookup: CDR1 SQVTM, CDR2 ANQGSEA. Between the trimmed V and J ends, which lost 1 base and 1 base, there was a span of 4 bases. The CDR3 has 13 residues.

This clonotype appeared many times. The J gene is TRBJ2-5, the V gene TRBV4-3; D is uncertain. This CDR3 has 11 amino acids. Trimming removed 2 bases from V and 2 bases from J, with 0 bases in between. The germline CDR1 and CDR2 sequences are LGHNA and YSLEER. The CDR3 loop reads CASSQQETQYF. The CDR3 region has the DNA TGCGCCAGCAGCCAACAAGAGACCCAGTACTTC.

Many counts were recorded for this clonotype. This chain joins TRBV12-3 or TRBV12-4 and TRBJ2-7; D uncertain. The CDR3 has 15 residues. The V gene lost 0 bases and the J gene lost 2 bases, with 11 bases spanning the gap. The CDR3 nucleotides are TGTGCCAGCAGTTTAGCGGCAGGTTTCCCCTACGAGCAGTACTTC. Translating gives CASSLAAGFPYEQYF.